The 10 T cell receptor beta chains below all came from one sample that was sequenced in a study of identical twins. TCRdb recomputed calls from the 5' RACE reads with MiXCR, one row per CDR3 protein. The data show a few hundred thousand distinct CDR3 sequences, roughly 9.8% seen once. This same sample was also part of a study on yellow fever vaccine responses in identical twins.

The sequenced sample consisted of CD8+ T cells sorted from blood. The receptors here all came from a young woman in good health.

In this sample, this clonotype turned up a few times. The gene calls are TRBV7-9 and TRBJ2-1, with 9 bases lining up with TRBD2. In germline, CDR1 is SEHNR, CDR2 FQNEAQ (reference sequence). This CDR3 comprises 17 residues. Unmatched junction bases numbered 9, after V lost 1 base and J lost 5 bases. The CDR3 spells CASSLGAGGGVNNEQFF. As DNA, the CDR3 is TGTGCCAGCAGCTTAGGAGCGGGGGGCGGAGTGAACAATGAGCAGTTCTTC.

The CDR3 region is CASSLTNRGDEQYF. CDR3 coding DNA: TGTGCCAGCAGCTTGACAAACAGGGGCGACGAGCAGTACTTC. The chain joins TRBV5-6 to TRBJ2-7, with 7 bases fitting TRBD1. The J segment lost 5 bases and the V segment lost 1 base, leaving 6 bases of the junction unmatched. Germline V gives CDR1 SGHDT, CDR2 YYEEEE. The length of the CDR3 is 14 residues.

This clonotype appeared a few times. The chain employs TRBV3-1 and TRBJ2-1; 12 bases agree with TRBD2. The CDR3 covers 19 residues. Per germline, CDR1 LGHDT and CDR2 YNNKEL (reference sequence). The V segment lost 0 bases and the J segment 5 bases; nucleotides outside the gene matches: 11. CDR3 nucleotides: TGTGCCAGCAGCCAAGATCCGCTAGCGGGGGGGTACAAGAACAATGAGCAGTTCTTC. Translated, it gives CASSQDPLAGGYKNNEQFF.

In DNA form, the CDR3 reads TGTGCCACCAGCGCAAGGATCTACAATGAGCAGTTCTTC. Protein sequence: CATSARIYNEQFF. The chain is built from TRBV15 and TRBJ2-1; unclear D gene. The germline CDR1 and CDR2 sequences are LNHNV and YYDKDF (reference sequence). This CDR3 spans 13 amino acids. Deletions cut 5 bases from V and 3 bases from J, with 8 bases between.

This clonotype was observed many times. Here the CDR3 DNA reads TGTGCCAGCAGTTTACAGCGGGGGGGCCCAGATACGCAGTATTTT. Translating gives CASSLQRGGPDTQYF. This chain joins TRBV12-3 or TRBV12-4 and TRBJ2-3, with 10 bases lining up with TRBD2. With V trimmed by 2 bases and J by 4 bases, 3 bases remained unmatched. There are 15 residues in the CDR3.

In its sample, this clonotype was seen many times. The rearrangement joins TRBV7-9 to TRBJ2-7; 12 nucleotides match TRBD1. Trimming took 6 bases from V and 6 from J; bases not matched to a gene: 9. The CDR3 is made up of 15 amino acids. CDR1 and CDR2 from the germline V gene are SEHNR and FQNEAQ (reference sequence). CDR3 in amino acids: CASSSGTGGLGEQYF. In nucleotides, the CDR3 is TGTGCCAGCAGTTCCGGGACAGGGGGCCTGGGCGAGCAGTACTTC. Supplemented by reference TRBV7-9 and TRBJ2-7, the full variable domain reads DTGVSQNPRHKITKRGQNVTFRCDPISEHNRLYWYRQTLGQGPEFLTYFQNEAQLEKSRLLSDRFSAERPKGSFSTLEIQRTEQGDSAMYLCASSSGTGGLGEQYFGPGTRLTVT.

The J gene is TRBJ2-7, the V gene TRBV3-1, with D perhaps TRBD1 (6 bases). The CDR3 loop spans 14 amino acids. From germline, CDR1 is LGHDT and CDR2 YNNKEL (reference sequence). V lost 5 bases, J lost 6 bases, and 17 bases lay in between. The CDR3 nucleotides are TGTGCCAGCAGCGCCGACCTCAGGGGCCCCGAGCAGTACTTC. Translating it yields CASSADLRGPEQYF.

The chain couples TRBV27 to TRBJ2-1; 7 nucleotides align to TRBD2. Germline assignment: CDR1 MNHEY and CDR2 SMNVEV (reference sequence). The length of the CDR3 is 14 residues. With 5 bases clipped from V and 0 bases from J, the junction kept 1 base outside the gene matches. The CDR3 DNA sequence: TGTGCCAGCAGTACGGGGGGCTCCTACAATGAGCAGTTCTTC. Protein sequence: CASSTGGSYNEQFF.

The chain couples TRBV6-5 to TRBJ2-7, with D tentatively TRBD2 (5 bases). The V end lost 2 bases, the J end lost 6 bases, and 17 bases lay between the germline ends. Per germline, CDR1 MNHEY and CDR2 SVGAGI. The CDR3 is 15 residues long. The CDR3 loop is CASSYGSGDPFEQYF. CDR3 coding DNA: TGTGCCAGCAGTTACGGATCCGGGGATCCTTTCGAGCAGTACTTC.

This clonotype turned up a few times. This chain uses TRBV20-1 with TRBJ2-7; 8 nucleotides align to TRBD1. The CDR3 runs to 17 residues. V gave up 4 bases and J gave up 0 bases; unmatched junction bases: 14. CDR1 is DFQATT, CDR2 SNEGSKA, per germline (reference sequence). The DNA of the CDR3 is TGCAGTGCTAAGCCCCTCGGGACAGGAGACCACTCCTACGAGCAGTACTTC. It specifies CSAKPLGTGDHSYEQYF.